The present TCR beta chain was sequenced within a study of blood T cell repertoires in COVID-19. Background on the study: The origin of the acute and convalescent COVID-19 samples was the United States, Italy and Spain. T cells, B-cell-depleted T cells, or PBMCs supplied cDNA or gDNA.

This CDR3 contains 15 residues. Trimming cost V 3 bases and J 0 bases, with 9 bases left between them. Germline lookup yields CDR1 MGHDK and CDR2 SYGVNS. Here immunoSEQ multiplex PCR was the method, and the copy in TCRdb shows in-frame clones only, minus some. Here the sample spans about 290,000 clones, 89% being singletons. The V and J genes are TRBV25-1 and TRBJ1-3; D not certain. Sequenced sample: peripheral blood. The TCR sequence derives from a woman aged 40 to 50 who had recovered from COVID-19. CDR3 DNA sequence: TGTGCCAGCAGTGACCCTGGCACCTCTGGAAACACCATATATTTT. The encoded protein is CASSDPGTSGNTIYF.